This T cell receptor beta chain originates from a study of cytomegalovirus exposure and HLA in healthy donors. Study summary: Across around 400 genotyped donors, about 86% landed in the Caucasian-associated ancestry cluster. Whole-study findings and limits: In an earlier analysis, most TCR beta V segments were productive about 87% or about 30% of the time. There was a cluster of highly shared sequence variants that was likely a sequencing artifact. The authors enumerated roughly 180 TCR beta chains as linked to cytomegalovirus.

CDR1 MNHNS and CDR2 SASEGT come from the germline V gene. The CDR3 covers 13 residues. The trim removed 6 bases at V and 9 bases at J, leaving 8 bases unmatched. On this clone: The antigen remains undetermined.

Use of 60 Vbeta and 13 Jbeta primers characterized the PCR. Libraries were prepared by immunoSEQ multiplex PCR; TCRdb keeps only in-frame clonotypes and omits some of them. Here the sample spans under 250,000 clones, around 86% being singletons. Sequences were obtained from PBMCs. The chain uses TRBV6-1 and TRBJ2-1; TRBD1 matches at 7 bases. The TCR originated in a woman aged 50 to 65 in good health and CMV-seropositive. CDR3 sequence: CASSAQGFGEQFF. The CDR3 DNA reads TGTGCCAGCAGCGCACAGGGGTTTGGTGAGCAGTTCTTC.